Each of the 9 T cell receptor beta chains below was sequenced from the same sample in a study of blood T cell repertoires in COVID-19. Repertoires were generated with immunoSEQ multiplex PCR, while TCRdb's copy carries only in-frame clones and drops some. Of under 200,000 clones in the sample, approximately 84% were seen once. Sequences were obtained from peripheral blood. The receptors derive from a human donor with acute or convalescent COVID-19. The donor label of this sample is uncertain.

The chain uses TRBV10-3 and TRBJ2-1, with 12 bases fitting TRBD1. V was clipped by 7 bases and J by 13 bases; unmatched bases: 8. Germline V gene sequence: CDR1 ENHRY, CDR2 SYGVKD. This CDR3 spans 13 amino acids. CDR3 sequence reads: CAITSGQGAVQFF. CDR3 DNA: TGTGCCATCACCTCGGGACAGGGGGCAGTCCAGTTCTTC.

The rearrangement joins TRBV30 to TRBJ2-7; no clear D. V was shortened by 0 bases and J by 6 bases, with 9 bases between the two germline ends. The germline CDR1 and CDR2 sequences are GTSNPN and SVGIG (reference sequence). This CDR3 is built from 12 residues. The CDR3 loop reads CAWSVPPVEQYF. CDR3 coding DNA: TGTGCCTGGAGTGTACCGCCAGTCGAGCAGTACTTC.

J is TRBJ1-5 and V is TRBV19, with 10 bases that match TRBD1. J lost 6 bases, V lost 7 bases, and 3 bases had no gene match. In germline, CDR1 is LNHDA, CDR2 SQIVND (reference sequence). The CDR3 totals 13 residues. The DNA for the CDR3 is TGTGCCAGTAAGGACAGGGGGGCTCAGCCCCAGCATTTT. As protein: CASKDRGAQPQHF.

The rearrangement joins TRBV9 to TRBJ2-2; 11 bases fit TRBD2. Germline V gene sequence: CDR1 SGDLS, CDR2 YYNGEE. Trimming cost V 4 bases and J 3 bases; bases outside gene matches: 2. CDR3 length: 15 residues. CDR3 sequence reads: CASSLLAGDTGELFF. The CDR3 nucleotides are TGTGCCAGCAGCCTACTAGCGGGAGACACCGGGGAGCTGTTTTTT.

The chain has TRBV27 and TRBJ1-6; TRBD1 might be the D (5 bases). V was trimmed by 3 bases and J by 3 bases, leaving 15 bases between them. In germline, CDR1 is MNHEY, CDR2 SMNVEV (reference sequence). The CDR3 covers 17 residues. In DNA, the CDR3 is TGTGCCAGCAGTTTGGGATCGGCGGGGGGCTATAATTCACCCCTCCACTTT. This sequence encodes CASSLGSAGGYNSPLHF.

V usage is TRBV3-1 (or the pseudogene TRBV3-2) and J usage is TRBJ1-1, with 8 bases fitting TRBD1. CDR3 length: 14 amino acids. The J segment lost 5 bases and the V segment lost 6 bases, leaving 8 bases of the junction unmatched. CDR1 is LGHDT and CDR2 is YNNKEL in the germline V gene (reference sequence). This CDR3 is CASSPSRGRTEAFF. The DNA of the CDR3 is TGTGCCAGCAGTCCATCCAGGGGGCGGACTGAAGCTTTCTTT.

The table lists this clone with a few counts. This chain joins TRBV18 and TRBJ2-5; D gene uncertain. The CDR3 length is 13 residues. Germline V gene data show CDR1 as KGHSH and CDR2 as LQKENI. Trimming pared 3 bases from V and 5 bases from J, leaving 10 bases between. CDR3 coding DNA: TGTGCCAGCTCACCGTTAGTTACGGAGACCCAGTACTTC. Protein: CASSPLVTETQYF.

V usage is TRBV27 and J usage is TRBJ2-3; TRBD2 matches at 11 bases. The germline V gene encodes CDR1 MNHEY and CDR2 SMNVEV (reference sequence). The V and J ends lost 5 bases and 6 bases, in that order; junction bases with no gene match: 10. This CDR3 contains 16 residues. CDR3 region: CASSPGLAGIRDTQYF. The CDR3 DNA follows: TGTGCCAGCAGTCCTGGACTAGCGGGCATCAGGGATACGCAGTATTTT.

This chain joins TRBV3-1 (or the pseudogene TRBV3-2) and TRBJ1-5, with D perhaps matching TRBD1 (5 bases). There are 16 residues in the CDR3. Germline values: CDR1 LGHDT, CDR2 YNNKEL (reference sequence). V shed 1 base and J shed 7 bases, with 17 bases lying between them. This chain's CDR3 is CASSQGSGGGVQPQHF. CDR3 sequence (DNA): TGTGCCAGCAGCCAAGGCTCTGGGGGAGGGGTGCAGCCCCAGCATTTT.